The 15 T cell receptor beta chains below all came from one sample that was sequenced in a study of cytomegalovirus exposure and HLA in healthy donors. The PCR employed 60 Vbeta primers together with 13 Jbeta primers. Sequencing used immunoSEQ multiplex PCR; TCRdb keeps in-frame clones, though not all of them. Among roughly 190,000 clones listed, around 90% were seen once. The sequenced sample was PBMCs. These receptors came from a boy aged 2 to 10 in good health and CMV-seronegative.

V usage is TRBV6-1 and J usage is TRBJ2-2; 11 bases are a match to TRBD2. The CDR3 sequence is 15 residues long. Germline CDR1 and CDR2: MNHNS and SASEGT. Germline trimming cut 4 bases from V and 10 bases from J; bases unmatched to any gene: 8. CDR3 DNA sequence: TGTGCCAGCAGTGGGGCTAGCGGGAGGTGGGAGGAGCTGTTTTTT. Amino acid sequence: CASSGASGRWEELFF.

J is TRBJ2-1 and V is TRBV11-2, with D possibly matching TRBD2 (6 bases). Trimming removed 5 bases from V and 6 bases from J, with 23 bases in between. This CDR3 is built from 17 residues. Germline V lookup: CDR1 SGHAT, CDR2 FQNNGV. The CDR3 loop is CASSRQFAGSSFNEQFF. CDR3 in DNA: TGTGCCAGCAGCAGACAGTTTGCGGGGAGTAGTTTCAATGAGCAGTTCTTC.

The chain joins TRBV4-1 to TRBJ1-5; tentatively, D is TRBD1 (6 bases). V was trimmed by 0 bases and J by 6 bases, leaving 18 bases between them. This CDR3 comprises 17 residues. Germline V gene lookup returns CDR1 MGHRA and CDR2 YSYEKL. The CDR3 here is CASSQEGPHQGGQPQHF. The CDR3 DNA follows: TGCGCCAGCAGCCAAGAGGGGCCCCATCAAGGGGGTCAGCCCCAGCATTTT.

The chain joins TRBV28 to TRBJ2-3, with 9 bases aligning to TRBD2. Per the germline V gene, CDR1 is MDHEN and CDR2 is SYDVKM. CDR3 length equals 18 residues. The ends lost 2 bases at V and 1 base at J; junction bases unmatched: 10. Here the CDR3 DNA reads TGTGCCAGCAGTTTAGTTGGGGGGGCTAGCGGGGGCACAGATACGCAGTATTTT. Its translation: CASSLVGGASGGTDTQYF.

The chain employs TRBV9 and TRBJ1-1, with a tentative D call TRBD1 (5 bases). CDR1 is SGDLS and CDR2 is YYNGEE in the germline V gene. The CDR3 runs to 14 residues. V lost 3 bases, J lost 10 bases, and 19 bases lay in between. CDR3: CASSEGNVGSRAFF. The CDR3 bases are TGTGCCAGCAGCGAGGGGAACGTGGGGTCTAGAGCTTTCTTT.

The chain is built from TRBV5-4 and TRBJ2-3; TRBD2 matches 8 bases. Trimming cost V 2 bases and J 0 bases; bases outside gene matches: 8. CDR3 length equals 17 residues. CDR1 and CDR2 from the germline V gene are SGHNT and YYREEE (reference sequence). CDR3 residues: CASSFDLAGISTDTQYF. The CDR3, as DNA: TGTGCCAGCAGCTTTGACTTAGCGGGAATAAGCACAGATACGCAGTATTTT.

The rearrangement joins TRBV30 to TRBJ1-2; the D is unclear. Trimming stripped 2 bases from V and 8 bases from J, with 21 bases between. Germline lookup yields CDR1 GTSNPN and CDR2 SVGIG (reference sequence). The length of the CDR3 is 15 residues. The CDR3 spells CAWSLGSGSFLGYTF. The CDR3 coding sequence is TGTGCCTGGAGTTTAGGGTCGGGGAGTTTCTTGGGCTACACCTTC.

The chain combines TRBV5-6 with TRBJ2-3, with 7 bases identical to TRBD1. The length of the CDR3 is 13 residues. Germline CDR1 SGHDT, CDR2 YYEEEE. The ends lost 2 bases at V and 4 bases at J; junction bases unmatched: 1. Written as DNA, the CDR3 is TGTGCCAGCAGCTTCCAGGGGGCAGATACGCAGTATTTT. It specifies CASSFQGADTQYF. The full variable domain, completed using reference TRBV5-6 and TRBJ2-3, is DAGVTQSPTHLIKTRGQQVTLRCSPKSGHDTVSWYQQALGQGPQFIFQYYEEEERQRGNFPDRFSGHQFPNYSSELNVNALLLGDSALYLCASSFQGADTQYFGPGTRLTVL.

The gene calls are TRBV10-3 and TRBJ1-1, with D perhaps matching TRBD1 (6 bases). Germline V gene data show CDR1 as ENHRY and CDR2 as SYGVKD. The CDR3 is made up of 14 amino acids. V was clipped by 2 bases and J by 4 bases, with 11 bases between them. CDR3 nucleotide sequence: TGTGCCATCAGTGAGAGGGAGGGGGGCACTGAAGCTTTCTTT. This translates into CAISEREGGTEAFF.

This chain links TRBV20-1 with TRBJ2-4; D is possibly TRBD1 (6 bases). V lost 3 bases and J lost 8, with 8 bases in between. Germline CDR1 and CDR2: DFQATT and SNEGSKA (reference sequence). This CDR3 has 11 amino acids. The CDR3: CSASAGDIQYF. In nucleotides, the CDR3 is TGCAGTGCTAGCGCAGGGGACATTCAGTACTTC.

J is TRBJ1-1 and V is TRBV7-9, with D unclear. With 5 bases removed from V and 0 bases from J, the gap between germline ends came to 10 bases. Germline V lookup: CDR1 SEHNR, CDR2 FQNEAQ (reference sequence). The CDR3 spans 14 residues. The CDR3 sequence: CASSTTRVNTEAFF. In DNA, the CDR3 is TGTGCCAGCAGCACGACCCGGGTGAACACTGAAGCTTTCTTT.

The CDR3 DNA sequence: TGTGCCTGGAATAAGGGGATCGCTGAAGCTTTCTTT. Translation gives CAWNKGIAEAFF. The chain carries TRBV30 and TRBJ1-1; TRBD1 might be the D (5 bases). Trimming removed 4 bases at V and 6 bases at J, with 12 bases between. In germline, CDR1 is GTSNPN, CDR2 SVGIG (reference sequence). This CDR3 has 12 residues. The variable domain in full, with the rest retrieved from reference TRBV30 and TRBJ1-1, is SQTIHQWPATLVQPVGSPLSLECTVEGTSNPNLYWYRQAAGRGLQLLFYSVGIGQISSEVPQNLSASRPQDRQFILSSKKLLLSDSGFYLCAWNKGIAEAFFGQGTRLTVV.

The V gene is TRBV7-2, the J gene TRBJ2-4; possible D gene TRBD1, 5 bases. V lost 0 bases and J 0 bases, leaving 15 bases between the germline ends. Germline CDR1 is SGHTA and CDR2 is FQGNSA. The CDR3 is 18 amino acids. The CDR3 DNA follows: TGTGCCAGCAGCTTAGCCAGGGTGGCCCCCATAGCCAAAAACATTCAGTACTTC. Translation: CASSLARVAPIAKNIQYF.

The V gene is TRBV28, the J gene TRBJ2-7; TRBD1 matches 7 bases. This CDR3 is 15 amino acids long. Losses at the gene ends were 1 base for V and 3 bases for J; bases not matched to a gene: 6. CDR1 and CDR2 (germline): MDHEN, SYDVKM. The chain's CDR3 is CASSLYRDSYYEQYF. CDR3 in DNA: TGTGCCAGCAGTTTATACCGGGACAGCTACTACGAGCAGTACTTC.

The rearrangement links TRBV9 to TRBJ2-3; 11 bases match TRBD2. The CDR3 loop spans 16 amino acids. The ends lost 3 bases at V and 2 bases at J; junction bases unmatched: 5. Germline loops: CDR1 SGDLS, CDR2 YYNGEE. The CDR3 reads CASSGGTSGNTDTQYF. The DNA for the CDR3 is TGTGCCAGCAGCGGCGGGACTAGCGGAAACACAGATACGCAGTATTTT.